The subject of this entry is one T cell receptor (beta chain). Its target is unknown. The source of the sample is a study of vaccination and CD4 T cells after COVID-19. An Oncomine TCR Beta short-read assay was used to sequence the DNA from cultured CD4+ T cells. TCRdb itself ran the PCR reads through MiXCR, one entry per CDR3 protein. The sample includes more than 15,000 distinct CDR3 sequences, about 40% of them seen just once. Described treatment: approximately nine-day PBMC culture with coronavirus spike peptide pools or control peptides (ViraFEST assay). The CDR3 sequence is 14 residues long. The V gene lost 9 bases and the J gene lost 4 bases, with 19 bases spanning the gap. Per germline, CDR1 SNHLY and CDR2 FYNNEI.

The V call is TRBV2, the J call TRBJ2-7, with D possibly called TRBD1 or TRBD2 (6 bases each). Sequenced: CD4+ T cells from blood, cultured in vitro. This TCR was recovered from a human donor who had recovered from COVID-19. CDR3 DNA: TGTGCCAGTAGGAGGGGAGGCAGGGGTTACGAGCAGTACTTC. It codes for CASRRGGRGYEQYF.